This entry is about one T cell receptor beta chain. No cognate antigen has been identified for it. The input lacks base qualities; no much larger clone sits a single base away. Sample time point, as interpreted from the label and publication: baseline before first vaccination. Vaccinee samples were obtained from the UK trials COV001 and COV002, which included a single-blind randomized controlled phase 2/3 trial of AZD1222 (ChAdOx1 nCoV-19) in healthy adults. For TCRbeta chain sequencing, PBMC samples from trial participants were taken at day 0 and at day 28 after the second dose. The CDR3 regions of human TCRbeta chains were subjected to immunosequencing. Per the original workflow: Repertoire TCRs were checked for matches against a reference library of SARS-CoV-2-specific TCRs that had been generated using the MIRA antigen-specificity platform. Breadth meant the fraction of unique TCRs that were SARS-CoV-2-associated, whereas depth meant the fraction of total T cells that were SARS-CoV-2-associated. Using the MIRA data, every spike-specific TCR was mapped to the spike region that the TCR reacted to and assigned to either a CD4 or a CD8 class. Log10-transformed breadth and depth values were compared by one-way ANOVA with Sidak's multiple comparisons tests. The table comes from immuneACCESS by way of TCRdb, which keeps in-frame sequences with V and J called. Part of the clones is missing from these tables; in studies checked, under half for an unresolved V gene and the rest for unknown reasons. V and J calls and clone size are those listed in that table; D and trimming were worked out from the DNA. The sample profile shows 200,000 or so clones; about 94% of them were found once. The ten top clones hold roughly 10% of the sample.

Per the germline V gene, MDHEN is the CDR1 and SYDVKM is the CDR2. V lost 5 bases and J lost 9 bases, and the count of bases not matched to a germline gene is 13. The CDR3 holds 16 amino acids from the cysteine to the phenylalanine. The read is trimmed to its CDR3 DNA, 48 bases read in frame from base 1. This sample is part of a study of T cell responses to AZD1222 COVID-19 vaccine (dated by TCRdb to the early 2020s). Some background on the complete study: AZD1222 recipients whose second dose came at about 4 weeks and those whose second dose came at about 12 weeks were combined into one group, since spike-specific TCR depth and breadth did not differ between the two schedules. TCR sequencing was performed for 230 to 250 trial participants, of whom about 200 were given two doses of AZD1222 and some 26 were given two doses of MenACWY control vaccine. Trial participants were enrolled by age into 18-55, 56-69 and 70-plus year subgroups, with roughly 160, 29 and 62 TCR-sequenced participants respectively. Study-wide conclusions, independent of this receptor: The 56-69-year group was small, and its depth increase did not reach significance, likely because of low power. Reportedly, close to half of the unique spike-specific TCRs recognized epitopes lying outside the regions that are mutated in the B.1.351 and B.1.1.7 variants. Because no day 14 peak-response samples were available, the repertoires could be characterized only after the peak T cell response. Conclusions about previously exposed vaccinees are limited, since just five or six AZD1222 recipients were seropositive for SARS-CoV-2 at baseline. Participants were mostly white British, with more females than males. The authors suggested clonal diversity may have been underestimated. After two AZD1222 doses, both the breadth and the depth of spike-specific TCRs were significantly higher than at day 0 and than in MenACWY recipients. The vaccine-associated CD4 TCRs covered the entire spike protein, and the dominant responses fell in regions 160-218 and 743-854.

Sequenced here: peripheral blood, sampled on day 0 of AZD1222 vaccination. This TCR was recovered from an adult in good health. The rearranged segments are TRBV28 and TRBJ1-4; 9 middle bases align to TRBD1. The CDR3 sequence is CASSAYRGPSGKKLFF. The nucleotides read TGTGCCAGCAGTGCATACAGGGGGCCCTCGGGGAAAAAACTGTTTTTT.